A single sample is the source of the 29 T cell receptor beta chains below, sequenced in a study of shared clonotypes between healthy human individuals. The method was immunoSEQ multiplex PCR; TCRdb's version includes in-frame clones alone and lacks a portion of them. This sample has around 1 million clones, with more than 75% found just once. Specimen: memory CD4+ T cells sorted from blood. Indicated subset: CD45RA-negative fraction. All receptors come from a man aged 18 to 30 in good health.

This clone was seen many times. V is TRBV19 and J is TRBJ1-3; no clear D gene. The CDR3 is 13 amino acids. Trimming took 7 bases from V and 0 from J, leaving 7 bases between them. Germline lookup yields CDR1 LNHDA and CDR2 SQIVND (reference sequence). DNA of the CDR3: TGTGCCAGTATTGACGGCTCTGGAAACACCATATATTTT. This translates into CASIDGSGNTIYF.

The chain combines TRBV4-1 with TRBJ2-7; D not certain. The CDR3 length is 13 residues. Trimming took off 4 bases at V and 4 bases at J, with 11 bases between the two ends. The germline gives CDR1 MGHRA, CDR2 YSYEKL. The CDR3 DNA sequence: TGCGCCAGCAGCCGAAGAGTAGGGTACGAGCAGTACTTC. The encoded protein is CASSRRVGYEQYF.

The chain links TRBV18 to TRBJ2-5, with 9 bases matching TRBD2. With 5 bases clipped from V and 2 bases from J, the junction kept 3 bases outside the gene matches. Germline CDR1 reads KGHSH; CDR2 reads LQKENI. The CDR3 runs to 14 residues. CDR3 DNA: TGTGCCAGCTCAATGGGACTAGCACAAGAGACCCAGTACTTC. It translates to CASSMGLAQETQYF.

This clone was seen ten or more times. CDR3 nucleotides: TGTGCCAGCAGGGAACGACAGGGGGAAGAGCAGTACTTC. Translated, it gives CASRERQGEEQYF. The chain has TRBV2 and TRBJ2-7; 9 nucleotides match TRBD1. Unmatched junction bases numbered 7, after V lost 6 bases and J lost 7 bases. CDR1 is SNHLY, CDR2 FYNNEI, per germline. The CDR3 has 13 amino acids.

DNA for the CDR3: TGCGCCAGCAGCCAAGATAACTCAGGCGGCTCCTACAATGAGCAGTTCTTC. Translated: CASSQDNSGGSYNEQFF. The chain is built from TRBV4-1 and TRBJ2-1; D ambiguous. Trimming removed 0 bases from V and 0 bases from J, with 12 bases in between. Germline V lookup: CDR1 MGHRA, CDR2 YSYEKL. This CDR3 is 17 amino acids long.

CDR3 nucleotides: TGCGCCAGCAGCCAAGATCAGGGGTCATATGGAAACACCATATATTTT. Amino acid sequence: CASSQDQGSYGNTIYF. The chain uses TRBV4-1 and TRBJ1-3; D possibly corresponds to TRBD1 (6 bases). The CDR3 covers 16 residues. V lost 0 bases to trimming and J lost 3 bases, with 12 bases between them. Germline V gene data show CDR1 as MGHRA and CDR2 as YSYEKL.

The V call is TRBV27, the J call TRBJ1-5; no reliable D call. V was pared by 6 bases and J by 10 bases, with 13 bases between. This CDR3 is built from 12 residues. Germline CDR1 and CDR2: MNHEY and SMNVEV (reference sequence). For the CDR3, the DNA is TGTGCCAGCAGCCCTTACAGAGGTCCCCAGCATTTT. Residues: CASSPYRGPQHF.

J is TRBJ1-6 and V is TRBV7-9; a weak D match, TRBD1 (6 bases). Germline V gives CDR1 SEHNR, CDR2 FQNEAQ (reference sequence). The CDR3 extends over 14 amino acids. V lost 4 bases to trimming and J lost 6 bases, with 10 bases between them. CDR3 protein: CASSWTELNSPLHF. The DNA for the CDR3 is TGTGCCAGCAGCTGGACAGAGCTTAATTCACCCCTCCACTTT.

As concerns this clone: Germline is not matched at one junction end, which may reflect a read error. The rearrangement uses TRBV7-7 and TRBJ1-3; D is possibly TRBD1 (6 bases). This CDR3 spans 15 amino acids. In germline, CDR1 is SSHAT, CDR2 FNYEAQ (reference sequence). The CDR3 DNA reads as TGTGCTAGCAGCTTAGTCGGGGGCGCTGGAAACACCATATATTTT. Residues: CASSLVGGAGNTIYF. Variable domain in full (rest from reference TRBV7-7 and TRBJ1-3): GAGVSQSPRYKVTKRGQDVTLRCDPISSHATLYWYQQALGQGPEFLTYFNYEAQPDKSGLPSDRFSAERPEGSISTLTIQRTEQRDSAMYRCASSLVGGAGNTIYFGEGSWLTVV.

This chain joins TRBV5-1 and TRBJ1-2, with a tentative D call TRBD1 (5 bases). The CDR3 has 15 residues. Germline lookup yields CDR1 SGHRS and CDR2 YFSETQ. Trimming took off 0 bases at V and 3 bases at J, with 12 bases between the two ends. CDR3 residues: CASSLVGEPYYGYTF. CDR3 DNA sequence: TGCGCCAGCAGCTTGGTAGGGGAGCCATACTATGGCTACACCTTC.

The rearrangement joins TRBV7-9 to TRBJ2-2; the D is unclear. Deletions cut 3 bases from V and 6 bases from J, with 14 bases between. Germline V CDR1 and CDR2: SEHNR, FQNEAQ (reference sequence). The CDR3 has 15 amino acids. For the CDR3, the DNA is TGTGCCAGCAGCTTGGCCTCATCGATCGCCGGGGAGCTGTTTTTT. It codes for CASSLASSIAGELFF.

This rearrangement joins TRBV7-5 to TRBJ2-7; TRBD2 was called by the table and not checked on the DNA. TRBV7-5 is listed as a pseudogene. This CDR3 comprises 18 residues. DNA of the CDR3: TGTGCCAGAAGCTTAGATGGTAGCGGGAGGGCCGATGTCTGCGAGCAGTACTTC. Translating gives CARSLDGSGRADVCEQYF.

DNA for the CDR3: TGTGCCAGCAGCTTAGTATATAATTCACCCCTCCACTTT. Encoded protein: CASSLVYNSPLHF. V usage is TRBV7-2 and J usage is TRBJ1-6; D gene ambiguous. The CDR3 totals 13 residues. V was shortened by 1 base and J by 4 bases, with 2 bases between the two germline ends. Germline CDR1 SGHTA, CDR2 FQGNSA.

This clone was seen only a few times. This chain connects TRBV6-6 to TRBJ2-4, with D perhaps TRBD2 (5 bases). The CDR3 consists of 16 residues. V shed 1 base and J shed 0 bases, with 10 bases lying between them. Per the germline V gene, CDR1 is MNHNY and CDR2 is SVGAGI (reference sequence). CDR3 sequence reads: CASSYFGDLAKNIQYF. The CDR3 DNA reads as TGTGCCAGCAGTTACTTCGGGGATCTAGCCAAAAACATTCAGTACTTC.

This sequence joins TRBV11-2 and TRBJ1-2; D is possibly TRBD1 (5 bases). The CDR3 length is 14 residues. The V gene lost 1 base and the J gene lost 6 bases, with 12 bases spanning the gap. Looked up from germline, CDR1 is SGHAT and CDR2 is FQNNGV. CDR3 nucleotides: TGTGCCAGCAGCTTAGCGGCCCAGGGACATGGCTACACCTTC. Amino acid sequence: CASSLAAQGHGYTF.

The chain joins TRBV5-1 to TRBJ2-7, with 9 bases matching TRBD2. This CDR3 has 14 residues. With 4 bases clipped from V and 7 bases from J, the junction kept 9 bases outside the gene matches. Germline CDR1 reads SGHRS; CDR2 reads YFSETQ. The CDR3: CASSPRAGGDEQYF. The CDR3, as DNA: TGCGCCAGCAGCCCTCGGGCGGGAGGGGATGAGCAGTACTTC.

The CDR3 coding sequence is TGCGCCAGCAGCTTGGTGGTAGCGGGGGCCCCGAGCTCTGGGGCCAACGTCCTGACTTTC. Translation gives CASSLVVAGAPSSGANVLTF. The V call is TRBV5-1, the J call TRBJ2-6; 9 nucleotides line up with TRBD2. V shed 0 bases, J shed 0 bases, and the junction held 10 bases outside the gene matches. This CDR3 region has 20 residues. CDR1 SGHRS and CDR2 YFSETQ come from the germline V gene.

This clone was found a few times. This chain joins TRBV30 and TRBJ1-1; 7 nucleotides agree with TRBD1. The CDR3 has 15 amino acids. The germline CDR1 and CDR2 sequences are GTSNPN and SVGIG (reference sequence). V was pared by 2 bases and J by 5 bases, with 11 bases of the junction left unmatched. CDR3 loop: CAWSSQGGRGTEAFF. In DNA form, the CDR3 reads TGTGCCTGGAGTTCTCAGGGGGGGAGGGGAACTGAAGCTTTCTTT.

CDR3 sequence: CASGRTGMNTEAFF. CDR3 bases: TGTGCCAGCGGGAGGACAGGGATGAACACTGAAGCTTTCTTT. V gene TRBV6-1 combines with J gene TRBJ1-1; 8 positions match TRBD1. This CDR3 region has 14 residues. The V gene's germline CDR1 is MNHNS and CDR2 SASEGT. J was trimmed by 0 bases and V by 8 bases; bases with no gene match: 5.

V is TRBV10-3 and J is TRBJ2-2; 10 nucleotides agree with TRBD2. Germline V gives CDR1 ENHRY, CDR2 SYGVKD. CDR3 length equals 17 residues. V shed 4 bases and J 0 bases; nucleotides not matched to a gene: 5. CDR3 amino acids: CAISALAGVSNTGELFF. The CDR3, as DNA: TGTGCCATCAGTGCCCTAGCGGGAGTTTCGAACACCGGGGAGCTGTTTTTT.

The table lists this clone with a count of one. The chain uses TRBV6-6 and TRBJ2-7, with a weak D call TRBD2 (6 bases). Trimming removed 8 bases from V and 1 base from J, with 15 bases in between. Per the germline V gene, CDR1 is MNHNY and CDR2 is SVGAGI (reference sequence). The CDR3 runs to 14 residues. CDR3 loop: CASRQRGDSYEQYF. For the CDR3, the DNA is TGTGCCAGCCGACAGCGCGGGGATTCCTACGAGCAGTACTTC.

This clone was seen a handful of times. This chain joins TRBV9 and TRBJ2-2; 9 bases are shared with TRBD1. The length of the CDR3 is 16 residues. V lost 4 bases and J lost 1; bases outside the gene matches: 5. Germline V CDR1 and CDR2: SGDLS, YYNGEE. For the CDR3, the DNA is TGTGCCAGCAGCTCACAGGGGGCTCTGAACACCGGGGAGCTGTTTTTT. It is translated as CASSSQGALNTGELFF.

This clone was found a few times. The rearrangement joins TRBV5-6 to TRBJ1-5; D is ambiguous. Germline CDR1 SGHDT, CDR2 YYEEEE. This CDR3 region has 12 residues. V was pared by 1 base and J by 7 bases, with 6 bases between. The CDR3 coding sequence is TGTGCCAGCAGCTTGAACGGACAGCCCCAGCATTTT. It translates to CASSLNGQPQHF. Together with reference TRBV5-6 and TRBJ1-5, the CDR3 gives the full variable domain: DAGVTQSPTHLIKTRGQQVTLRCSPKSGHDTVSWYQQALGQGPQFIFQYYEEEERQRGNFPDRFSGHQFPNYSSELNVNALLLGDSALYLCASSLNGQPQHFGDGTRLSIL.

This rearrangement joins TRBV30 to TRBJ1-4, with D unclear. The CDR3 consists of 12 residues. V dropped 2 bases and J dropped 5 bases, with 6 bases sitting between them. The V gene's germline CDR1 is GTSNPN and CDR2 SVGIG (reference sequence). In nucleotides, the CDR3 is TGTGCCTGGAGTCCTTCGAATGAAAAACTGTTTTTT. It specifies CAWSPSNEKLFF. The full variable domain, rest sourced from reference TRBV30 and TRBJ1-4, is SQTIHQWPATLVQPVGSPLSLECTVEGTSNPNLYWYRQAAGRGLQLLFYSVGIGQISSEVPQNLSASRPQDRQFILSSKKLLLSDSGFYLCAWSPSNEKLFFGSGTQLSVL.

This chain connects TRBV5-1 to TRBJ1-5; the D is unclear. The CDR3 loop spans 15 amino acids. CDR1 SGHRS and CDR2 YFSETQ come from the germline V gene. V gave up 4 bases and J gave up 4 bases, with 15 bases separating them. CDR3 coding DNA: TGCGCCAGCAGCCCGGACTCCTCGGGGAATCAGCCCCAGCATTTT. Encoded protein: CASSPDSSGNQPQHF.

J is TRBJ2-3 and V is TRBV7-9; 7 bases are shared with TRBD2. Germline CDR1 is SEHNR and CDR2 is FQNEAQ (reference sequence). The CDR3 extends over 15 amino acids. V shed 4 bases, J shed 2 bases, and the junction held 6 bases outside the gene matches. CDR3 sequence reads: CASSYGEGFTDTQYF. DNA for the CDR3: TGTGCCAGCAGCTATGGGGAGGGATTCACAGATACGCAGTATTTT.

The chain employs TRBV27 and TRBJ1-2; 8 nucleotides match TRBD1. CDR3 length: 12 amino acids. Germline trimming cut 7 bases from V and 8 bases from J; bases unmatched to any gene: 6. Per the germline V gene, CDR1 is MNHEY and CDR2 is SMNVEV (reference sequence). In nucleotides, the CDR3 is TGTGCCAGCACCGGACAGGGAAGAGGCTACACCTTC. Translation gives CASTGQGRGYTF.

CDR3 protein: CASSQTFGIEAFF. CDR3 DNA sequence: TGCGCCAGCAGCCAAACTTTCGGGATTGAAGCTTTCTTT. The rearrangement links TRBV4-3 to TRBJ1-1; no clear D. Germline-derived CDR1 and CDR2 are LGHNA and YSLEER. The V end lost 2 bases, the J end lost 7 bases, and 11 bases lay between the germline ends. This CDR3 contains 13 residues.

This clone has only a few counts. The chain carries TRBV7-9 and TRBJ1-2; TRBD1 matches at 8 bases. The CDR3 consists of 16 residues. The trim removed 5 bases at V and 7 bases at J, leaving 15 bases unmatched. CDR1 is SEHNR, CDR2 FQNEAQ, per germline (reference sequence). CDR3 residues: CASSLDPGGVSGGYTF. CDR3 in DNA: TGTGCCAGCAGCCTAGATCCAGGGGGCGTCTCGGGTGGCTACACCTTC.